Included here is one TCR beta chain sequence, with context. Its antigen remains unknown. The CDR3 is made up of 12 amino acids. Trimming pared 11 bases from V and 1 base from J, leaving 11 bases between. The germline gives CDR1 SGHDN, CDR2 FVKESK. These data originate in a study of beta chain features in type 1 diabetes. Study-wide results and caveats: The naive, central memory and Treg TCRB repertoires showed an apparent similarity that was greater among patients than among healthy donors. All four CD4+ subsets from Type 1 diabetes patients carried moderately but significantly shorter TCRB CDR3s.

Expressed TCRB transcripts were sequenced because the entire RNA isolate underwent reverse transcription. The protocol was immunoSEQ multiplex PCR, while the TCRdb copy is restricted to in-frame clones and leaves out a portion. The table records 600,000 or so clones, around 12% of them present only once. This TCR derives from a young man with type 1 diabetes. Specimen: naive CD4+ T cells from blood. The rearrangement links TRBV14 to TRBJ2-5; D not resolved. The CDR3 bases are TGTGCCCTGCCCCTCCGCCAAGAGACCCAGTACTTC. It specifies CALPLRQETQYF.